This TCR beta chain originates from a study of blood T cell repertoires in COVID-19. Trimming removed 5 bases at V and 3 bases at J, with 17 bases between. CDR1 and CDR2 from the germline V gene are SNHLY and FYNNEI. The CDR3 runs 16 residues. The method was immunoSEQ multiplex PCR; TCRdb's version includes in-frame clones alone and lacks a portion of them. The top ten clones hold around 5% of a sample with 70,000 to 100,000 clones, around nine tenths of them seen once. The origin of this receptor is a woman of 80 years or more with active COVID-19. The chain combines TRBV2 with TRBJ1-5; possible D gene TRBD1, 5 bases. Input material: peripheral blood. CDR3 nucleotides: TGTGCCAGCAGTCTAACCTCGGGACTGATCAATCAGCCCCAGCATTTT. Its translation is CASSLTSGLINQPQHF.